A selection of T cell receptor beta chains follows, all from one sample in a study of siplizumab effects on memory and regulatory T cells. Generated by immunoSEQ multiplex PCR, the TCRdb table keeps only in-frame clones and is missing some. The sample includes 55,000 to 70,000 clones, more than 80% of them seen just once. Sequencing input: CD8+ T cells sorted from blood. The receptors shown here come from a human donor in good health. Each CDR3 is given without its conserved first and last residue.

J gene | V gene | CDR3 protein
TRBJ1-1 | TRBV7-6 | ASSKDVNTEAF
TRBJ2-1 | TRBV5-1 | ASSFGSLYNEQF
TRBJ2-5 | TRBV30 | AWKGETQY
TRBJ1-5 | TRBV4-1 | ASSQEVGLSNQPQH
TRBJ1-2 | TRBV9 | ASSGVGQPYGYT
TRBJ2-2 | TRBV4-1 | ASSLIRENTGELF
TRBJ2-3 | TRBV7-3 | ASSHAGGTDTQY
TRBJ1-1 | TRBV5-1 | ASSLNGQGRTEAF
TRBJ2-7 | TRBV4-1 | ASSEDIPYEQY
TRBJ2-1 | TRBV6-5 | ASSSAGEQF
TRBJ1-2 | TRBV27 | ASSLTGQGARGYT
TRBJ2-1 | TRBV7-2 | ASSHILVSESDEQF
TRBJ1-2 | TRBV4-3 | ASSQDLVDYGYT
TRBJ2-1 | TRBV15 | ATGKRGREDEQF
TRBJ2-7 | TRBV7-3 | ASSLGVGVPAYEQY
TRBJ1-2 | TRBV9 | ASSAPGLGSADYGYT
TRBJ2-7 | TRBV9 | ASSAGTSGTYEQY
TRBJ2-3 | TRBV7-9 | ASSSLTGLAVGTDTQY
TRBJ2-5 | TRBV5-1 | ASSPGGETQY
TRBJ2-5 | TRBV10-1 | ASSDGGTQY
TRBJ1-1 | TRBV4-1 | ASSHPGGAEAF
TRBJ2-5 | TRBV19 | ASSMGPSGPETQY
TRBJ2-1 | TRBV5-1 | ASSLEGVGPDEQF
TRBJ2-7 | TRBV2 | ASSKDYEQY
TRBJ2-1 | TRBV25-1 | ASSEDFHSYNEQF
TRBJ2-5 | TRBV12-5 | ASGLGLAEGETQY
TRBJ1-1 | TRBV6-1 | ASSEISGVGTEAF
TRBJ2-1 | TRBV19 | ASSLAGGYNEQF
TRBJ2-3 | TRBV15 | ATGGAGLVDTQY
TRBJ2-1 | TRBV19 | ASSIVGGSSYNEQF
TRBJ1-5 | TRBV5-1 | ASSLGPFQPQH